This record looks at one T cell receptor (beta chain) sequence and its context. Vbeta (60) and Jbeta (13) primers were used in the PCR. As originally analysed: In a later analysis, of some 80 million unique beta chains, around 11 million appeared in at least two donors. Sequencing was performed with immunoSEQ multiplex PCR; in TCRdb, only in-frame clones are kept and a portion is missing. V and J calls and clone size are given by that table; D and trimming were obtained from the DNA. The data show over 200,000 clones, about 79% seen once. The sample belongs to a study of cytomegalovirus exposure and HLA in healthy donors. The CDR3 covers 15 residues. The germline V gene encodes CDR1 SGHTA and CDR2 FQGNSA. The ends were cut back, 2 bases at V and 4 bases at J, with 12 bases in the middle.

The sequenced sample was PBMCs. This chain uses TRBV7-2 with TRBJ1-5; D might be TRBD1 (5 bases). This clonotype was obtained from a male donor in good health and CMV-seronegative. The CDR3 bases are TGTGCCAGCAGCTTAACACAGGCAGGGAATCAGCCCCAGCATTTT. Translated, it gives CASSLTQAGNQPQHF.